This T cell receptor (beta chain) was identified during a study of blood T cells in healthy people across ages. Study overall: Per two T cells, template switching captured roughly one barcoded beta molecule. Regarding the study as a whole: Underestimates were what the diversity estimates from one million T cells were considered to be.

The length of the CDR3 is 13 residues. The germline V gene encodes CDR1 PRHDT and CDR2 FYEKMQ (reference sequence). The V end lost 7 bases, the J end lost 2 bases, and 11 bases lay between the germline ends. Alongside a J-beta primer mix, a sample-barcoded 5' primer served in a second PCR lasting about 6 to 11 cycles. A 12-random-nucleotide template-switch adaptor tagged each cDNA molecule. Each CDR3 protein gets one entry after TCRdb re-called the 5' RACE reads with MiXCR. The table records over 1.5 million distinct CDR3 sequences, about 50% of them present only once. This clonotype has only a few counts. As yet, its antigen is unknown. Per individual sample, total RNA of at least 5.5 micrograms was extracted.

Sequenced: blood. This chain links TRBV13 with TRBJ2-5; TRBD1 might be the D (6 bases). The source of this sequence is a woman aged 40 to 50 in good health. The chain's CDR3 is CASNQGHQETQYF. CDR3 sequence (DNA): TGTGCCAGCAATCAGGGGCATCAAGAGACCCAGTACTTC.